This paragraph reports one T cell receptor beta chain. This sample is part of a study of blood T cell repertoires in COVID-19. This CDR3 spans 17 amino acids. V dropped 2 bases and J dropped 2 bases, with 16 bases sitting between them. Germline V gene lookup returns CDR1 KGHDR and CDR2 SFDVKD. Assay: immunoSEQ multiplex PCR; the TCRdb copy retains only in-frame clones and omits some. The top ten clones hold roughly 5.3% of a sample with around 330,000 clones, about 89% of them seen once. This sequence joins TRBV24-1 and TRBJ2-3; D may be TRBD2 (6 bases). The sequence was collected from a man in his fifties or sixties who had recovered from COVID-19. Sequenced material: PBMCs or T cells enriched from blood (not recorded which). The DNA of the CDR3 is TGTGCCACCAGTGATTACCGTAGCGGAACGCTCACAGATACGCAGTATTTT. Translated: CATSDYRSGTLTDTQYF.